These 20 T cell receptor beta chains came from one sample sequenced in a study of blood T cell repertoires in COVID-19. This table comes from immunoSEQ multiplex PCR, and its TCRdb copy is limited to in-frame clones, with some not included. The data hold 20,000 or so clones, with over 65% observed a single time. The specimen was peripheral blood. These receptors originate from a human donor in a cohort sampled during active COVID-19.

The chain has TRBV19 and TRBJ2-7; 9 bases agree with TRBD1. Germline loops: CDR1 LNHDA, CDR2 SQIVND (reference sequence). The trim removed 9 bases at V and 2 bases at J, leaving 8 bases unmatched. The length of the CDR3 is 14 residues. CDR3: CASAPGTGPYEQYF. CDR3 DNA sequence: TGTGCCAGCGCCCCCGGGACAGGGCCCTACGAGCAGTACTTC.

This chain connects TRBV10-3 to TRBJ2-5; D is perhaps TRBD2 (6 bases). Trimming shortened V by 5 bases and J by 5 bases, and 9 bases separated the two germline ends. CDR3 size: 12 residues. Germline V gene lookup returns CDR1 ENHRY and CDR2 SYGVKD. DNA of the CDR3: TGTGCCATCAGTCCTCGGGAGGAGACCCAGTACTTC. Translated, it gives CAISPREETQYF.

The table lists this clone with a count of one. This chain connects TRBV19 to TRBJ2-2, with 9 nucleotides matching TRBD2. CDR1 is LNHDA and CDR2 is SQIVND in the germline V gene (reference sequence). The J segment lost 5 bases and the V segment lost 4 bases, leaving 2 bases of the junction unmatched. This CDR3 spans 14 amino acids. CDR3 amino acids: CASSTSGETGELFF. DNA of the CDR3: TGTGCCAGTAGTACTAGCGGGGAAACCGGGGAGCTGTTTTTT.

DNA for the CDR3: TGTGCCAGCAGCTCAACCGGGGGAAACAATGAGCAGTTCTTC. Translating gives CASSSTGGNNEQFF. The gene calls are TRBV7-2 and TRBJ2-1, with a tentative D call TRBD2 (6 bases). Germline values: CDR1 SGHTA, CDR2 FQGNSA. V was pared by 4 bases and J by 5 bases, with 12 bases between. The CDR3 has 14 amino acids.

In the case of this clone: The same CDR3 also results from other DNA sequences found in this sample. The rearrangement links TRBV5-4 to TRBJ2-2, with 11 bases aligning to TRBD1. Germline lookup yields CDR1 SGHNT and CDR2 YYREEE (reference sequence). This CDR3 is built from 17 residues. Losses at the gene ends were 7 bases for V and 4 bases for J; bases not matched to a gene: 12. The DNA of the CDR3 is TGTGCCAGCGGACGGGGGACAGGGGGGCGGGGCACCGGGGAGCTGTTTTTT. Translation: CASGRGTGGRGTGELFF.

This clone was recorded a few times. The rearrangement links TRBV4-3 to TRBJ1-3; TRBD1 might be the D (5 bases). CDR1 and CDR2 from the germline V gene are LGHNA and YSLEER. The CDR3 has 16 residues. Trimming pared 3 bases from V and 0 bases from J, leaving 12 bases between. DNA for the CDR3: TGCGCCAGCAGCCAGACTTTAGACAGCTCTGGAAACACCATATATTTT. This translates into CASSQTLDSSGNTIYF.

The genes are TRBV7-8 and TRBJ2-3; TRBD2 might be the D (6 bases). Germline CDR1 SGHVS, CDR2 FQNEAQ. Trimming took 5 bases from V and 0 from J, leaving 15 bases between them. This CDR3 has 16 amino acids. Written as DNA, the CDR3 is TGTGCCAGCAGCCCTCGTAGCGGCGGTAGCACAGATACGCAGTATTTT. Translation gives CASSPRSGGSTDTQYF. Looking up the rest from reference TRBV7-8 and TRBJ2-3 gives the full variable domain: GAGVSQSPRYKVAKRGQDVALRCDPISGHVSLFWYQQALGQGPEFLTYFQNEAQLDKSGLPSDRFFAERPEGSVSTLKIQRTQQEDSAVYLCASSPRSGGSTDTQYFGPGTRLTVL.

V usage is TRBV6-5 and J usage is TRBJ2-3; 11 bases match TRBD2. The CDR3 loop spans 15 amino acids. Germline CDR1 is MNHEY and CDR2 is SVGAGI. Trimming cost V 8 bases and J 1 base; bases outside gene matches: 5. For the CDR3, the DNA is TGTGCCAGCTCCCTACTAGCGGGAGGCACAGATACGCAGTATTTT. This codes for CASSLLAGGTDTQYF.

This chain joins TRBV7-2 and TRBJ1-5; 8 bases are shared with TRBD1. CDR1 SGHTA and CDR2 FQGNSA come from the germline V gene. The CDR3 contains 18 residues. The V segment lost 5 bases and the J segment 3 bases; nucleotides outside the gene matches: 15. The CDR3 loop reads CASSLQDRAPFSNQPQHF. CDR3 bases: TGTGCCAGCAGCCTTCAGGACAGGGCTCCTTTCTCCAATCAGCCCCAGCATTTT.

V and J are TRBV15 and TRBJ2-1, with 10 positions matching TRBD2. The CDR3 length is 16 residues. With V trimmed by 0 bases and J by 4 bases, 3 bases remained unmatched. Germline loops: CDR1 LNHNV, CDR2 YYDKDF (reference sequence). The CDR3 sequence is CATSRDSSGSYNEQFF. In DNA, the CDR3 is TGTGCCACCAGCAGAGATTCTAGCGGGAGTTACAATGAGCAGTTCTTC. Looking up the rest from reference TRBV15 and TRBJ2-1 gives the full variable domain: DAMVIQNPRYQVTQFGKPVTLSCSQTLNHNVMYWYQQKSSQAPKLLFHYYDKDFNNEADTPDNFQSRRPNTSFCFLDIRSPGLGDTAMYLCATSRDSSGSYNEQFFGPGTRLTVL.

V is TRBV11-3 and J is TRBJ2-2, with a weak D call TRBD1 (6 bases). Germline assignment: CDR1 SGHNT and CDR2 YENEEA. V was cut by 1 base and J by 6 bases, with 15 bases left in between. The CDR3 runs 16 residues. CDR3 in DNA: TGTGCCAGCAGCTTAGTTAGGGGGATGGTATCCGGGGAGCTGTTTTTT. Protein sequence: CASSLVRGMVSGELFF.

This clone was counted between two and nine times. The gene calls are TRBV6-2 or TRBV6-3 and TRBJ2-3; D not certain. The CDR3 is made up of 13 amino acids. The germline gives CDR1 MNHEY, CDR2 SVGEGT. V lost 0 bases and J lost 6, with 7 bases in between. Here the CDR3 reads CASSYSERDTQYF. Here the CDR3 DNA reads TGTGCCAGCAGTTACTCGGAGAGGGATACGCAGTATTTT.

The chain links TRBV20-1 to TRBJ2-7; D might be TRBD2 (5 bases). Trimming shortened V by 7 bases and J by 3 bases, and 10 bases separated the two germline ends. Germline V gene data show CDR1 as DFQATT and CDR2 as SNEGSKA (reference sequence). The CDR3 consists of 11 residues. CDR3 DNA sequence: TGCAGTGTAGAAGACTACTACGAGCAGTACTTC. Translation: CSVEDYYEQYF.

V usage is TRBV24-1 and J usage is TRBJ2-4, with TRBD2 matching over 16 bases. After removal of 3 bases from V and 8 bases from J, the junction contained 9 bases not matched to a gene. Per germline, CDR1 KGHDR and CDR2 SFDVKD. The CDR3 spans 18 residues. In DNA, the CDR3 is TGTGCCACCAGTGATATTCCGGGACTAGCGGGAGGGCCTGACATTCAGTACTTC. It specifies CATSDIPGLAGGPDIQYF.

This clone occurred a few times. For the CDR3, the DNA is TGTGCCAGCAGCGAGGGGACTAGAGAGACCCAGTACTTC. It encodes CASSEGTRETQYF. This chain uses TRBV9 with TRBJ2-5; TRBD2 agrees at 8 bases. This CDR3 spans 13 amino acids. The V gene's germline CDR1 is SGDLS and CDR2 YYNGEE. V was clipped by 3 bases and J by 4 bases; unmatched bases: 2.

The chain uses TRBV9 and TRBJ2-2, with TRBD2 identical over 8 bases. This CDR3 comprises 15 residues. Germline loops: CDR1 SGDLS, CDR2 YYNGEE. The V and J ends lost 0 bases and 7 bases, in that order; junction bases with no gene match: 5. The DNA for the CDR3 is TGTGCCAGCAGCGTAGTCGGCGGGGGGAACGGGGAGCTGTTTTTT. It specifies CASSVVGGGNGELFF.

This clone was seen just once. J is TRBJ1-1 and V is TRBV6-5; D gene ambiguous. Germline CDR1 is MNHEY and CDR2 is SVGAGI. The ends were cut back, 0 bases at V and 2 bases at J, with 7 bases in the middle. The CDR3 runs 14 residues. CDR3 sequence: CASSYSRANTEAFF. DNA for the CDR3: TGTGCCAGCAGTTACTCGCGGGCTAACACTGAAGCTTTCTTT.

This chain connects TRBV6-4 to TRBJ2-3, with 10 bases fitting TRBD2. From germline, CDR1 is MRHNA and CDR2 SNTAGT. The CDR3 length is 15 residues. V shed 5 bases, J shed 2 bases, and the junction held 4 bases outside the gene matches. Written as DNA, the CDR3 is TGTGCCAGCAGTCTCCTAGCGGGAGACACAGATACGCAGTATTTT. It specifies CASSLLAGDTDTQYF.

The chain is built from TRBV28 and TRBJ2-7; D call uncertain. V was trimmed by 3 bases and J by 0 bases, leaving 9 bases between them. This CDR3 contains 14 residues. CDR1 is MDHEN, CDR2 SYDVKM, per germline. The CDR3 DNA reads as TGTGCCAGCAGTTTCGGGTCCGACTCCTACGAGCAGTACTTC. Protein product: CASSFGSDSYEQYF.

The CDR3 protein is CASSKRGRDRGPRVEFF. CDR3 coding DNA: TGTGCCAGCAGCAAAAGAGGGAGGGACAGGGGGCCTCGGGTGGAGTTCTTC. This chain links TRBV21-1 with TRBJ2-1; the table gives TRBD1 as D, unverified against the DNA. TRBV21-1 is shown as a pseudogene. The CDR3 spans 17 residues.